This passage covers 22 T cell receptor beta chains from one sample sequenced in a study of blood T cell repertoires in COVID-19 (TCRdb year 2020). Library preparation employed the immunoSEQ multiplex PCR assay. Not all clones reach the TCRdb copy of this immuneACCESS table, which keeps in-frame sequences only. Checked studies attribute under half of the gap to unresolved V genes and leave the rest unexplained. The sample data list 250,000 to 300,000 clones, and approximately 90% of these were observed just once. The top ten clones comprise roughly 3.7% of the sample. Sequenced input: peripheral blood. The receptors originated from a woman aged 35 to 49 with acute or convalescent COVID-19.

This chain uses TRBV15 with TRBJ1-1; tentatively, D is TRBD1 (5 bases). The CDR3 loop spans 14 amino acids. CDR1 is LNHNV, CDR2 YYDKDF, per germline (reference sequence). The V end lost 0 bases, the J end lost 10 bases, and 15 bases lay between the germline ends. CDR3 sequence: CATSRDLGATLAFF. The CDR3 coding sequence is TGTGCCACCAGCAGAGATCTAGGGGCCACCTTAGCTTTCTTT.

The CDR3 is CASSQDLWTSVDLQNNEQFF. CDR3 bases: TGTGCCAGCAGCCAAGATCTGTGGACTAGCGTGGACCTTCAAAACAATGAGCAGTTCTTC. The chain recombines TRBV4-2 with TRBJ2-1; 9 bases are shared with TRBD2. Germline CDR1 reads LGHNA; CDR2 reads YNFKEQ. The CDR3 is made up of 20 amino acids. The V gene end was trimmed by 0 bases and the J gene end by 5 bases; junction bases not matched to a gene: 17.

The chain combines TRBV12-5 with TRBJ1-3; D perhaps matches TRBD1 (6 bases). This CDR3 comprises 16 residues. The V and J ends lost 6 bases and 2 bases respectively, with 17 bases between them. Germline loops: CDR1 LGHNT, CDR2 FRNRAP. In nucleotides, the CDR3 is TGTGCTAGTGGCCTATTAACAGGGTTCGCTGGAAACACCATATATTTT. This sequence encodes CASGLLTGFAGNTIYF.

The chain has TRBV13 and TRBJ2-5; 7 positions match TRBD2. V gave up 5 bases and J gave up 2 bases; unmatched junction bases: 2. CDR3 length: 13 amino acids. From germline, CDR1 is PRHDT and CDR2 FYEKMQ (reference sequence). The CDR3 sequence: CASSDSGQETQYF. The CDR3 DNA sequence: TGTGCCAGCAGCGATAGCGGGCAAGAGACCCAGTACTTC.

DNA of the CDR3: TGTGCCAGCAGCCATGGACAGGGAGGCGATTCACCCCTCCACTTT. Residues: CASSHGQGGDSPLHF. This chain connects TRBV14 to TRBJ1-6, with 8 bases lining up with TRBD1. The V gene's germline CDR1 is SGHDN and CDR2 FVKESK. This CDR3 is 15 amino acids long. V was pared by 3 bases and J by 8 bases, with 6 bases of the junction left unmatched.

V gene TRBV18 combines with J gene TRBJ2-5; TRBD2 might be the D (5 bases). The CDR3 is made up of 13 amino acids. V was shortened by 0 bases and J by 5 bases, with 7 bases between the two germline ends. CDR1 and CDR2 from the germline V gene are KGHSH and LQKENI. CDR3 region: CASSPPTGETQYF. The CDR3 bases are TGTGCCAGCTCACCACCGACGGGGGAGACCCAGTACTTC.

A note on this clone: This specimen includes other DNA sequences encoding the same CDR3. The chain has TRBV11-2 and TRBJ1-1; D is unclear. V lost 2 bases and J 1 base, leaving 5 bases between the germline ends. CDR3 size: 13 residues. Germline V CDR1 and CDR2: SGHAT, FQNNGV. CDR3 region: CASSLRGNTEAFF. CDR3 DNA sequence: TGTGCCAGCAGCTTACGGGGGAACACTGAAGCTTTCTTT.

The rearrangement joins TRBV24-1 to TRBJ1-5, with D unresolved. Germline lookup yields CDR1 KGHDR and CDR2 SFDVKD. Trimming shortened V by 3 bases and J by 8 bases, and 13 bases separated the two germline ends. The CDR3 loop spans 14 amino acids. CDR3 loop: CATSDHAASEPQHF. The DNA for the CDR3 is TGTGCCACCAGTGATCACGCCGCGAGTGAGCCCCAGCATTTT.

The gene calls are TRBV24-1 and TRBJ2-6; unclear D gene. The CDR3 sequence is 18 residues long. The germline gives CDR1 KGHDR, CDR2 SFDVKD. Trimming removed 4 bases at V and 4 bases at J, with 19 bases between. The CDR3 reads CATSDPRIRSAGANVLTF. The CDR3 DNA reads TGTGCCACCAGTGACCCGAGGATTAGGTCGGCGGGGGCCAACGTCCTGACTTTC.

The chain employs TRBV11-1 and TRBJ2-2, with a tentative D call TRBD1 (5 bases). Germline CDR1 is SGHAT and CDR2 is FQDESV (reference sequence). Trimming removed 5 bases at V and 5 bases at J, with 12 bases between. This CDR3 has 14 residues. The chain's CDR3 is CASSVRSGTGELFF. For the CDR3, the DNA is TGTGCCAGCAGCGTTAGATCAGGGACCGGGGAGCTGTTTTTT.

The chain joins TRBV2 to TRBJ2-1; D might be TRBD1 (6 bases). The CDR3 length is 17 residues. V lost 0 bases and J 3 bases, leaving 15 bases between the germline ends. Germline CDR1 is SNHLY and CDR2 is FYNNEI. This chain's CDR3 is CASSEALSGQSYNEQFF. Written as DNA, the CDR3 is TGTGCCAGCAGTGAAGCGCTTTCCGGACAGAGCTACAATGAGCAGTTCTTC.

For the CDR3, the DNA is TGTGCCAGCAGCGAGCAAGGGGGACAGGGATCTGGAAACACCATATATTTT. Translation gives CASSEQGGQGSGNTIYF. The chain combines TRBV9 with TRBJ1-3, with 9 positions matching TRBD1. The CDR3 contains 17 residues. Germline lookup yields CDR1 SGDLS and CDR2 YYNGEE. V was clipped by 3 bases and J by 1 base; unmatched bases: 8.

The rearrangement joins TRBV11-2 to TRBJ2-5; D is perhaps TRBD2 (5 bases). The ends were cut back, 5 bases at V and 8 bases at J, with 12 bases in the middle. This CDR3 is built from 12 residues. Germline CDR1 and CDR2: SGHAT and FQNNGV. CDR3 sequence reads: CASSQEGGTQYF. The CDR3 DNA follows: TGTGCCAGCAGCCAGGAAGGAGGTACCCAGTACTTC.

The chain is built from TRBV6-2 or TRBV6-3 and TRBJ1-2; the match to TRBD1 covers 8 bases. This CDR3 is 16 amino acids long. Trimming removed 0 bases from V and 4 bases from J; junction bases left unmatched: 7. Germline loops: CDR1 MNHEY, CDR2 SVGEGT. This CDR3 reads CASSYSYAGQGYGYTF. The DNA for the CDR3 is TGTGCCAGCAGTTACTCCTACGCCGGACAGGGCTATGGCTACACCTTC.

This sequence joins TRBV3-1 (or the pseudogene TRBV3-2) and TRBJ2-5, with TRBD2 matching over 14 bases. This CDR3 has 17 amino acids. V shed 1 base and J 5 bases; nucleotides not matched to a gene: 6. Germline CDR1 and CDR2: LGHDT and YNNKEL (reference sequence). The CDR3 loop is CASSQGGTSGGLETQYF. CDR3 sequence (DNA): TGTGCCAGCAGCCAAGGCGGGACTAGCGGGGGTCTTGAGACCCAGTACTTC.

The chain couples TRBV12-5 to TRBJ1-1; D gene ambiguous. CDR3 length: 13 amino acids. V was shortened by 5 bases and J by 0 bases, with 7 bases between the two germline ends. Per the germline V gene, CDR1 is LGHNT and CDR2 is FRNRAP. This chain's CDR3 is CASGNQMNTEAFF. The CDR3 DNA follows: TGTGCTAGTGGTAATCAGATGAACACTGAAGCTTTCTTT.

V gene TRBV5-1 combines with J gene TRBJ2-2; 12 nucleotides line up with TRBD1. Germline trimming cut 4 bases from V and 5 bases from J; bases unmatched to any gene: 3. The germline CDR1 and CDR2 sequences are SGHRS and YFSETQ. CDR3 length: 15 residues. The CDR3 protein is CASSPGQGATGELFF. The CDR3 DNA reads TGCGCCAGCAGCCCGGGACAGGGGGCGACCGGGGAGCTGTTTTTT.

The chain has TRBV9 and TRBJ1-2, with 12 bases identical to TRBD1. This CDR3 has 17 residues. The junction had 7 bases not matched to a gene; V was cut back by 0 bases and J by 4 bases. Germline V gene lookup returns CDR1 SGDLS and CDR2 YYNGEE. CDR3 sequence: CASSVAPGTGGGYGYTF. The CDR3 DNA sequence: TGTGCCAGCAGCGTAGCTCCGGGGACAGGGGGCGGCTATGGCTACACCTTC.

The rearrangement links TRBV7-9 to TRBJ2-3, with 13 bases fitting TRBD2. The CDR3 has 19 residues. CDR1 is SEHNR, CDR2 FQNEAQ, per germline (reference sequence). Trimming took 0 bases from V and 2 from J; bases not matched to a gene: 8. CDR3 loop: CASSLARQGLAGNTDTQYF. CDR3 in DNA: TGTGCCAGCAGCTTAGCGAGACAGGGACTAGCGGGAAACACAGATACGCAGTATTTT.

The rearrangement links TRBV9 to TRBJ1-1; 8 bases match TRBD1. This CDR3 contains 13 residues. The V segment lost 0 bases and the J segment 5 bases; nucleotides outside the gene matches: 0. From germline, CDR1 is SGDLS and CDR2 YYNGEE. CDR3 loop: CASSVGQGTEAFF. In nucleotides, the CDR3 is TGTGCCAGCAGCGTAGGACAGGGGACTGAAGCTTTCTTT.

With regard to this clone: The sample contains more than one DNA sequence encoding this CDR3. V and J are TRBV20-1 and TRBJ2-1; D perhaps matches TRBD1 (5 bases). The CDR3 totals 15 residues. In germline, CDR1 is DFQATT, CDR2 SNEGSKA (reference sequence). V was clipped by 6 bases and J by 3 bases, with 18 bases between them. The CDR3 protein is CSASGPGLYYNEQFF. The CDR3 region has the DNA TGCAGTGCCAGTGGCCCAGGGCTATACTACAATGAGCAGTTCTTC.

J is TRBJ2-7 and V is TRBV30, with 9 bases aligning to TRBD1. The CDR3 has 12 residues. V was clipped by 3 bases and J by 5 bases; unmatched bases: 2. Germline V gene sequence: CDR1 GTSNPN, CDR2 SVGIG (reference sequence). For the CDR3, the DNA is TGTGCCTGGAGCGGGACAGGGAACGAGCAGTACGTC. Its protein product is CAWSGTGNEQYV.